Here is one T cell receptor beta chain with its context. Its antigen is currently unknown. These data originate in a study of shared clonotypes between healthy human individuals. Study-wide results and limits: Apart from blood, nothing was sampled; tissue repertoires likely differ.

The assay was immunoSEQ multiplex PCR, and TCRdb's table has in-frame clones only and misses some. The sample includes 2,500,000 or so clones, less than 95% of them seen just once. Donation came from healthy HIV-negative adults that had no recent acute infections or vaccinations. The study separated CD4+ cells into CD45RA+ naive and CD45RA-negative memory subsets. Sequenced material: naive CD4+ T cells from PBMCs. Subset in this sample: CD45RA+ positively selected. The source of this sequence is a man between 18 and 35 years old in good health. Some clones in this sample may be carry-over from other donors' samples.

CDR3: CASSRGTGQSMNTEAFF. CDR3 coding DNA: TGCGCCAGCAGCAGAGGGACCGGACAATCAATGAACACTGAAGCTTTCTTT. The chain combines TRBV5-1 with TRBJ1-1; D is perhaps TRBD1 (5 bases). The CDR3 consists of 17 residues. CDR1 and CDR2 from the germline V gene are SGHRS and YFSETQ. The V end was cut by 4 bases, the J end by 0 bases, with 19 bases between.